The sequence of this TCR beta chain was determined in a study of blood T cell repertoires in COVID-19. Study at large: Samples of COVID-19 (acute and convalescent) were obtained from the United States, Italy and Spain. Nucleic acid was either cDNA or gDNA, and it came from T cells, B-cell-depleted T cells, or PBMCs.

From germline, CDR1 is LNHDA and CDR2 SQIVND (reference sequence). The length of the CDR3 is 16 residues. V lost 5 bases to trimming and J lost 0 bases, with 14 bases between them. Sequencing was performed with immunoSEQ multiplex PCR; in TCRdb, only in-frame clones are kept and a portion is missing. The data contain fewer than 85,000 clones, 65% to 85% of them singletons. This rearrangement joins TRBV19 to TRBJ1-3; no firm D call. The clonotype was recovered from a woman aged 55-70 years with acute or convalescent COVID-19. The sequenced sample was peripheral blood. CDR3 in amino acids: CASSLLPMSSGNTIYF. The CDR3 region has the DNA TGTGCCAGTAGTCTACTGCCTATGAGCTCTGGAAACACCATATATTTT.